These 32 T cell receptor beta chains were sequenced from one sample in a study of vaccination effects on CD4 cells after COVID-19. Antigen specificity for these receptors is unknown. In the ViraFEST assay, antigen-specific CD4+ clonotypes were identified by expansion after peptide-pool stimulation. The culture ran for less than 12 days, and then CD4+ T cells were isolated. Two doses of either BNT162b2 or mRNA-1273 were given to each participant. The assay was immunoSEQ multiplex PCR, and TCRdb's table has in-frame clones only and misses some. This sample has about 22,000 clones; 72% occur once, and the top ten carry about 10%. Sample: CD4+ T cells from PBMCs cultured with HCoV-NL63 spike peptides, taken after COVID-19 vaccination. These receptors were collected from a human donor who received a COVID-19 vaccine.

V is TRBV19 and J is TRBJ1-4, with D unclear. Between the trimmed V and J ends, which lost 3 bases and 7 bases, there was a span of 6 bases. The germline gives CDR1 LNHDA, CDR2 SQIVND (reference sequence). The CDR3 contains 12 residues. The CDR3 sequence is CASSIRSEKLFF. The CDR3 coding sequence is TGTGCCAGTAGTATTCGTAGTGAAAAACTGTTTTTT.

This sequence joins TRBV29-1 and TRBJ2-3; D ambiguous. From germline, CDR1 is SQVTM and CDR2 ANQGSEA. The CDR3 is 12 amino acids. V lost 4 bases, J lost 4 bases, and 9 bases lay in between. The DNA of the CDR3 is TGCAGCGTTGTTCTGGGTGCAGATACGCAGTATTTT. This codes for CSVVLGADTQYF.

The chain has TRBV19 and TRBJ1-5; D ambiguous. The CDR3 runs to 12 residues. V gave up 1 base and J gave up 9 bases, with 7 bases separating them. Germline loops: CDR1 LNHDA, CDR2 SQIVND (reference sequence). CDR3 in amino acids: CASSIAGMPQHF. The CDR3 nucleotides are TGTGCCAGTAGTATAGCGGGTATGCCCCAGCATTTT.

This chain uses TRBV9 with TRBJ2-7; 11 bases line up with TRBD1. Trimming at V came to 3 bases and at J to 4 bases, leaving 3 bases not matched to a gene. The CDR3 sequence is 14 residues long. Germline-derived CDR1 and CDR2 are SGDLS and YYNGEE. CDR3 sequence reads: CASSEGQGGYEQYF. CDR3 nucleotides: TGTGCCAGCAGCGAGGGACAGGGGGGGTACGAGCAGTACTTC.

The chain recombines TRBV12-3 or TRBV12-4 with TRBJ2-2, with D hard to call. This CDR3 contains 12 residues. With 4 bases removed from V and 4 bases from J, the gap between germline ends came to 4 bases. CDR3 DNA: TGTGCCAGCAGTTGGTCCACCGGGGAGCTGTTTTTT. As protein: CASSWSTGELFF.

The CDR3 DNA is TGTGCCAGCAGCTTAGAAGGGGGCGCGAAGCCCCAGCATTTT. This encodes CASSLEGGAKPQHF. The chain joins TRBV7-2 to TRBJ1-5; 7 nucleotides align to TRBD1. The CDR3 is made up of 14 amino acids. Germline V gene sequence: CDR1 SGHTA, CDR2 FQGNSA. The V segment lost 1 base and the J segment 8 bases; nucleotides outside the gene matches: 5.

This sequence joins TRBV5-1 and TRBJ2-5, with no clear D. Deletions cut 2 bases from V and 5 bases from J, with 19 bases between. This CDR3 spans 16 amino acids. Germline V lookup: CDR1 SGHRS, CDR2 YFSETQ. This CDR3 is CASSFYTGQNSETQYF. The CDR3 nucleotides read TGCGCCAGCAGCTTTTACACGGGCCAGAACTCGGAGACCCAGTACTTC.

This chain links TRBV7-9 with TRBJ1-2; D gene ambiguous. Germline loops: CDR1 SEHNR, CDR2 FQNEAQ (reference sequence). V gave up 3 bases and J gave up 8 bases, with 13 bases separating them. The CDR3 contains 13 residues. In DNA, the CDR3 is TGTGCCAGCAGCTTGGACCGTCTTTCGGGCTACACCTTC. Translated, it gives CASSLDRLSGYTF.

The chain uses TRBV5-4 and TRBJ1-2, with D unresolved. CDR1 and CDR2 (germline): SGHNT, YYREEE (reference sequence). The CDR3 runs to 11 residues. Trimming stripped 0 bases from V and 14 bases from J, with 11 bases between. CDR3 nucleotides: TGTGCCAGCAGCTTGGCCGCTCGAAGGACCTTC. This sequence encodes CASSLAARRTF.

The J gene is TRBJ2-3, the V gene TRBV5-1; 11 bases match TRBD2. Per germline, CDR1 SGHRS and CDR2 YFSETQ. The CDR3 runs to 16 residues. The J segment lost 0 bases and the V segment lost 2 bases, leaving 2 bases of the junction unmatched. The CDR3 nucleotides read TGCGCCAGCAGCTTTAGCGGGGGGGTAAGCACAGATACGCAGTATTTT. Translating gives CASSFSGGVSTDTQYF.

This clone ranks as large. The chain combines TRBV10-1 with TRBJ2-4, with TRBD2 matching over 7 bases. Per the germline V gene, CDR1 is WNHNN and CDR2 is SYGVQD (reference sequence). There are 18 residues in the CDR3. J gave up 0 bases and V 2 bases, and 10 bases lay outside the gene matches. The CDR3 loop is CASSETSGLRLAKNIQYF. The CDR3 bases are TGCGCCAGCAGTGAGACATCGGGACTACGATTAGCCAAAAACATTCAGTACTTC.

The V gene is TRBV11-2, the J gene TRBJ1-1, with a possible D match to TRBD1 (5 bases). The CDR3 is 14 residues long. The germline V and J ends were trimmed by 3 bases and 0 bases, with 8 bases remaining between them. Germline CDR1 and CDR2: SGHAT and FQNNGV. CDR3 protein: CASSLGGLNTEAFF. In DNA, the CDR3 is TGTGCCAGCAGCTTGGGGGGTTTGAACACTGAAGCTTTCTTT. Supplemented by reference TRBV11-2 and TRBJ1-1, the full variable domain reads EAGVAQSPRYKIIEKRQSVAFWCNPISGHATLYWYQQILGQGPKLLIQFQNNGVVDDSQLPKDRFSAERLKGVDSTLKIQPAKLEDSAVYLCASSLGGLNTEAFFGQGTRLTVV.

The chain links TRBV10-1 to TRBJ1-6; D remains ambiguous. Trimming took 8 bases from V and 4 from J, leaving 21 bases between them. The CDR3 is made up of 17 amino acids. Germline CDR1 and CDR2: WNHNN and SYGVQD (reference sequence). CDR3: CASQRTSREGYNSPLHF. The CDR3 region has the DNA TGCGCCAGCCAACGGACCTCCCGGGAGGGATATAATTCACCCCTCCACTTT.

The chain recombines TRBV6-5 with TRBJ2-5; D unclear. Trimming took 0 bases from V and 5 from J, leaving 10 bases between them. The CDR3 loop spans 14 amino acids. The germline gives CDR1 MNHEY, CDR2 SVGAGI. CDR3 sequence (DNA): TGTGCCAGCAGTTACTCGCTCAGTGGGGAGACCCAGTACTTC. Amino acid sequence: CASSYSLSGETQYF.

This clone has just one count. The chain links TRBV6-5 to TRBJ2-5; D may be TRBD1 or TRBD2 (5 bases each). The CDR3 contains 15 residues. The V end lost 6 bases, the J end lost 2 bases, and 16 bases lay between the germline ends. The V gene's germline CDR1 is MNHEY and CDR2 SVGAGI. The CDR3 is CASSRDLGRQETQYF. The CDR3, as DNA: TGTGCCAGCAGCCGGGACCTGGGGAGACAAGAGACCCAGTACTTC.

The chain carries TRBV7-8 and TRBJ2-1; TRBD2 aligns across 7 bases. Germline values: CDR1 SGHVS, CDR2 FQNEAQ. CDR3 size: 16 residues. The trim removed 7 bases at V and 7 bases at J, leaving 16 bases unmatched. CDR3 sequence (DNA): TGTGCCAGCACCCCTCGTAGCGGGCAAAGGGGTAATGAGCAGTTCTTC. This encodes CASTPRSGQRGNEQFF.

In its sample, this clone was seen a few times. V usage is TRBV6-6 and J usage is TRBJ2-2, with a tentative D call TRBD2 (6 bases). CDR1 is MNHNY, CDR2 SVGAGI, per germline (reference sequence). The CDR3 loop spans 15 amino acids. V lost 2 bases and J lost 6, with 13 bases in between. The CDR3 sequence: CASSYPAGSSGELFF. DNA for the CDR3: TGTGCCAGCAGTTACCCCGCCGGGAGTTCCGGGGAGCTGTTTTTT.

This clone was recorded once. This chain uses TRBV6-5 with TRBJ1-6; 7 bases are a match to TRBD1. The length of the CDR3 is 14 residues. J lost 13 bases, V lost 8 bases, and 14 bases had no gene match. The germline V gene has CDR1 MNHEY and CDR2 SVGAGI. The chain's CDR3 is CASQSTGATPPLHF. In DNA, the CDR3 is TGTGCCAGCCAATCTACAGGGGCCACCCCCCCCCTCCACTTT.

J is TRBJ1-5 and V is TRBV12-5; D gene ambiguous. CDR3 length equals 14 residues. Per germline, CDR1 LGHNT and CDR2 FRNRAP. The V end was cut by 3 bases, the J end by 3 bases, with 9 bases between. The CDR3 DNA reads as TGTGCTAGTGGTTTACGGGCACTCAATCAGCCCCAGCATTTT. This codes for CASGLRALNQPQHF. Full variable domain (rest looked up from reference TRBV12-5 and TRBJ1-5): DARVTQTPRHKVTEMGQEVTMRCQPILGHNTVFWYRQTMMQGLELLAYFRNRAPLDDSGMPKDRFSAEMPDATLATLKIQPSEPRDSAVYFCASGLRALNQPQHFGDGTRLSIL.

This chain joins TRBV18 and TRBJ1-2; 12 bases match TRBD1. V shed 3 bases and J 3 bases; nucleotides not matched to a gene: 2. Germline CDR1 reads KGHSH; CDR2 reads LQKENI. The CDR3 has 15 residues. CDR3 bases: TGTGCCAGCTCACCCGGGACAGGGGGCTACTATGGCTACACCTTC. Its translation: CASSPGTGGYYGYTF.

This clone was counted between two and nine times. The rearrangement links TRBV6-6 to TRBJ2-7; TRBD1 matches 7 bases. Germline V gene lookup returns CDR1 MNHNY and CDR2 SVGAGI (reference sequence). The CDR3 sequence is 14 residues long. Trimming took 9 bases from V and 0 from J; bases not matched to a gene: 8. CDR3 in amino acids: CASSSGTASYEQYF. CDR3 DNA sequence: TGTGCCAGTTCGTCCGGGACAGCCTCCTACGAGCAGTACTTC.

The chain has TRBV5-6 and TRBJ1-1, with D tentatively TRBD1 (6 bases). The germline CDR1 and CDR2 sequences are SGHDT and YYEEEE. This CDR3 contains 15 residues. Between the trimmed V and J ends, which lost 0 bases and 5 bases, there was a span of 14 bases. The CDR3 nucleotides are TGTGCCAGCAGCTTGGCCCGGGGGCGCGTAACTGAAGCTTTCTTT. Encoded protein: CASSLARGRVTEAFF. The full variable domain, with the rest looked up from reference TRBV5-6 and TRBJ1-1, is DAGVTQSPTHLIKTRGQQVTLRCSPKSGHDTVSWYQQALGQGPQFIFQYYEEEERQRGNFPDRFSGHQFPNYSSELNVNALLLGDSALYLCASSLARGRVTEAFFGQGTRLTVV.

V gene TRBV7-8 combines with J gene TRBJ2-3; the D is unclear. V lost 4 bases, J lost 3 bases, and 20 bases lay in between. The CDR3 has 17 amino acids. From germline, CDR1 is SGHVS and CDR2 FQNEAQ. For the CDR3, the DNA is TGTGCCAGCAGCTCAACCCGGTTTTATGGCCCAACAGATACGCAGTATTTT. Its protein product is CASSSTRFYGPTDTQYF. The whole variable domain, filled in from reference TRBV7-8 and TRBJ2-3, reads GAGVSQSPRYKVAKRGQDVALRCDPISGHVSLFWYQQALGQGPEFLTYFQNEAQLDKSGLPSDRFFAERPEGSVSTLKIQRTQQEDSAVYLCASSSTRFYGPTDTQYFGPGTRLTVL.

The V call is TRBV3-1 (or the pseudogene TRBV3-2), the J call TRBJ2-7; 7 bases align to TRBD2. CDR3 size: 12 residues. Looked up from germline, CDR1 is LGHDT and CDR2 is YNNKEL (reference sequence). The V and J ends lost 1 base and 9 bases, in that order; junction bases with no gene match: 3. Here the CDR3 DNA reads TGTGCCAGCAGCCAAGTCCCGGGAGGGCAGTACTTC. Protein sequence: CASSQVPGGQYF.

The rearrangement uses TRBV19 and TRBJ2-7, with D hard to call. The V gene lost 5 bases and the J gene lost 0 bases, with 17 bases spanning the gap. Germline values: CDR1 LNHDA, CDR2 SQIVND (reference sequence). This CDR3 region has 16 residues. In DNA, the CDR3 is TGTGCCAGTAGTGATCAAGGACGGAAAGACTCCTACGAGCAGTACTTC. Translation gives CASSDQGRKDSYEQYF.

The chain carries TRBV2 and TRBJ1-6; no reliable D call. This CDR3 is built from 15 residues. Trimming removed 10 bases from V and 1 base from J, with 14 bases in between. Germline CDR1 is SNHLY and CDR2 is FYNNEI. The CDR3 DNA reads as TGTGCCACCATGGGCCGGGCTTCCTATAATTCACCCCTCCACTTT. Its protein product is CATMGRASYNSPLHF.

This chain uses TRBV3-1 (or the pseudogene TRBV3-2) with TRBJ1-1; D unclear. V lost 2 bases and J 2 bases, leaving 6 bases between the germline ends. The CDR3 contains 13 residues. The germline V gene encodes CDR1 LGHDT and CDR2 YNNKEL (reference sequence). The CDR3 nucleotides read TGTGCCAGCAGCCAACAGCCAAACACTGAAGCTTTCTTT. Translated, it gives CASSQQPNTEAFF.

The chain joins TRBV7-2 to TRBJ1-1; D is perhaps TRBD1 (5 bases). V was shortened by 3 bases and J by 5 bases, with 13 bases between the two germline ends. The CDR3 length is 14 residues. The germline CDR1 and CDR2 sequences are SGHTA and FQGNSA. CDR3 sequence: CASSFVTGGTEAFF. In DNA, the CDR3 is TGTGCCAGCAGCTTTGTTACCGGGGGAACTGAAGCTTTCTTT.

This rearrangement joins TRBV11-3 to TRBJ1-1, with TRBD1 matching 9 bases. CDR3 length: 16 residues. The germline gives CDR1 SGHNT, CDR2 YENEEA. J was trimmed by 3 bases and V by 4 bases; bases with no gene match: 9. CDR3 in DNA: TGTGCCAGCAGCTACACCGGGACAGGGAGGGACACTGAAGCTTTCTTT. Translating it yields CASSYTGTGRDTEAFF.

The V gene is TRBV5-1, the J gene TRBJ1-1; the D gene is possibly TRBD1 (5 bases). The CDR3 length is 13 residues. Trimming took 0 bases from V and 6 from J, leaving 9 bases between them. Germline values: CDR1 SGHRS, CDR2 YFSETQ. The CDR3 sequence is CASSLEGYAEAFF. The CDR3 nucleotides are TGCGCCAGCAGCTTGGAGGGGTATGCTGAAGCTTTCTTT.

The chain links TRBV6-5 to TRBJ1-4, with no clear D. Trimming took off 5 bases at V and 0 bases at J, with 7 bases between the two ends. The CDR3 is 14 residues long. The germline V gene has CDR1 MNHEY and CDR2 SVGAGI. CDR3 nucleotides: TGTGCCAGCAGTCCGCTAGCAACTAATGAAAAACTGTTTTTT. Protein: CASSPLATNEKLFF.

The chain combines TRBV6-1 with TRBJ1-2; D not resolved. The germline CDR1 and CDR2 sequences are MNHNS and SASEGT. V was pared by 3 bases and J by 7 bases, with 9 bases between. This CDR3 spans 12 amino acids. CDR3 sequence (DNA): TGTGCCAGCAGTGATGGTTGGGGTGGCTACACCTTC. This codes for CASSDGWGGYTF.